A selection of T cell receptor beta chains follows, all from one sample in a study of cytomegalovirus exposure and HLA in healthy donors. TCRdb's copy holds only in-frame clones and misses some; the assay was immunoSEQ multiplex PCR. The table lists approximately 140,000 clones, 60% to 80% of them singletons, with about 3.5% in the top ten. The sample taken for sequencing was PBMCs. The receptors were sampled from a man aged 35-49 years in good health and CMV-seronegative. The CDR3 runs from the conserved cysteine through the conserved F or W. The D gene is left open where the match is weak. Size tells how often a clone was seen (once, few, many) or the class of an expanded clone, and some rows leave it out.

V gene,J gene,D gene,clone size,CDR3 DNA,CDR3 protein
TRBV7-2,TRBJ2-3,TRBD2,NA,TGTGCCAGCAGTTCCGGGGGGGAGGCAGATACGCAGTATTTT,CASSSGGEADTQYF
TRBV19,TRBJ2-5,NA,NA,TGTGCCACATCTGGGGGGATCGAGACCCAGTACTTC,CATSGGIETQYF
TRBV29-1,TRBJ1-3,NA,NA,TGCAGCGTGAGGACAGAAATTTACTCTGGAAACACCATATATTTT,CSVRTEIYSGNTIYF
TRBV6-5,TRBJ1-3,NA,NA,TGTGCCAGCAGTTACTCGACAGGCGGAAACACCATATATTTT,CASSYSTGGNTIYF
TRBV4-1,TRBJ1-2,NA,NA,TGCGCCAGCAGCCAAGTCCCTCTGTTTGGCTACACCTTC,CASSQVPLFGYTF
TRBV18,TRBJ1-5,NA,NA,TGTGCCAGCTCCGGGGACATTAGCAATCAGCCCCAGCATTTT,CASSGDISNQPQHF
TRBV5-1,TRBJ1-2,TRBD1,few,TGCGCCAGCAGCTTAGAGGGACCAAGGACAGGGCAACGACGTGAAAACTATGGCTACACCTTC,CASSLEGPRTGQRRENYGYTF
TRBV7-2,TRBJ2-1,TRBD2,once,TGTGCCAGCACCTCTAGCGGGGGTTACAATGAGCAGTTCTTC,CASTSSGGYNEQFF
TRBV4-2,TRBJ2-3,TRBD2,NA,TGTGCCAGCAGCCAAAGTGGGAGGGGTAGCACAGATACGCAGTATTTT,CASSQSGRGSTDTQYF
TRBV5-1,TRBJ2-3,TRBD2,NA,TGCGCCAGCAGCTTGTTTGGCGGGGGGCCCACAGATACGCAGTATTTT,CASSLFGGGPTDTQYF
TRBV6-6,TRBJ2-5,NA,NA,TGTGCCAGCAGTTACCTTTTCGGGTGGGAGACCCAGTACTTC,CASSYLFGWETQYF
TRBV27,TRBJ1-5,NA,NA,TGTGCCAGCAGTACACAGGGTAGGTCTCAGCCCCAGCATTTT,CASSTQGRSQPQHF
TRBV5-4,TRBJ1-2,NA,once,TGTGCCAGCATTTCGAGCAGGGGCGGCTATGGCTACACCTTC,CASISSRGGYGYTF